The T cell receptor beta chain described here comes from a study of cytomegalovirus exposure and HLA in healthy donors. PCR amplification relied on 60 Vbeta primers (plus 13 Jbeta primers). TCRdb's table, derived via immunoSEQ multiplex PCR, lists solely in-frame clones and lacks some. The sample lists under 200,000 clones; over 65% were seen once. As concerns this clone: Its antigen is not known. Other nucleotide sequences in the sample specify the same CDR3.

Study-level results: Many donors shared some public TCRs, even though most TCR sequences were rare. Judged likely to be a sequencing artifact was a cluster of highly shared sequence variants.

The germline CDR1 and CDR2 sequences are KGHSH and LQKENI. CDR3 length: 15 residues. Trimming cost V 3 bases and J 4 bases; bases outside gene matches: 2. Though probably carrying unrecorded immune exposures, donors were nominally healthy at sampling. The chain carries TRBV18 and TRBJ2-1; TRBD2 matches at 11 bases. Sequencing was done on a sample of PBMCs. The receptor was derived from a woman aged 25 to 39 in good health and CMV-seronegative. CDR3 bases: TGTGCCAGCTCACCTACTAGCGGGGGTTACAATGAGCAGTTCTTC. Translation gives CASSPTSGGYNEQFF.